Reported below is one TCR beta chain. A few counts support this clonotype. The antigen it recognizes is unknown. The input lacks base qualities; no much larger clone sits a single base away. Using a mixed TRB-A/B primer pool, multiplex touch-down PCR amplified rearranged TRB sequences covering the V, D and J segments. Two consecutive PCR reactions with Phusion HS II polymerase added Illumina adapters and sample indices to the amplicons. After gel purification with the NucleoSpin Gel and PCR Clean-up kit, the amplicons were checked using Qubit and an Agilent 2100 Bioanalyzer. Sequencing of the libraries was done on an Illumina MiSeq with paired-end, single-indexed 600-cycle runs. On the study's bioinformatics: MiXCR versions 2.12 and 3.0.5 were used to process TRB sequences. Each unique CDR3 nucleotide sequence counted as one clone, and only productive sequences with at least two reads were retained. The repertoire metrics were Shannon diversity, evenness, clonality (defined as one minus evenness), and alpha-parameterized diversity profiles covering alpha 0 to 5. Generation probabilities of clones in paired pre- and post-chemotherapy samples were computed with the IGoR algorithm. The public reads were run again by TCRdb, first through fastp at Q25 and then through MiXCR, and only productive beta chains were kept. Identical CDR3 protein sequences are pooled into one entry, listed with their most common genes and DNA. For this entry, the V and J calls and clone size follow TCRdb and not the study's own pipeline. Present in this sample are 9,500 to 11,000 distinct CDR3 sequences, around 25% of which were seen just once. The ten top clones hold 1.3% of the sample.

This sample is drawn from a study of T cell repertoires in aging, cancer and after chemotherapy (dated by TCRdb to the late 2010s). At the level of the whole study: The donors fell into six age groups ranging from 30 or younger to 70 or older, and each group had at least three individuals. Control TCR repertoires from healthy donors were recorded across several months to years, and re-sampling revealed clear clonal overlap. In total, the full dataset held 10 million or so TCR reads. To look at immunoaging and at how T cells reconstitute after chemotherapy, the study profiled TCR beta repertoires in peripheral blood from both healthy donors and cancer patients. The cohort comprised about 220 cancer patients, 94 with hematological and some 120 with solid cancers, plus 95 healthy donors as a reference group. Broad study findings and their caveats: Significantly lower blood TCR diversity and higher clonality were observed in untreated patients with hematological or solid cancers than in age-matched healthy donors. Median generation probability increased over the chemotherapy interval in both cancer cohorts, suggesting repertoire reconstitution through rebound thymic output. Declining TCR diversity with age in healthy donors was mainly explained by loss of richness; in cancer patients, loss of evenness also contributed. According to the authors, the repertoire data do not permit conclusions about immunological memory after chemotherapy.

CDR1 and CDR2 are drawn from the germline V gene (reference sequence): WNHNN, SYGVQD. From the cysteine through the phenylalanine, the CDR3 covers 16 amino acids. Only CDR3 DNA is held: 48 bases, read in frame from base 1. Trimming removed 3 bases from V and 7 bases from J; the gene matches leave 8 bases unexplained. Instead of sorted cells or RNA, genomic DNA extracted from peripheral blood served as the source for amplifying TCR beta rearrangements. This clonotype was obtained from a human donor in good health. Sequencing was done on a sample of blood. The rearranged segments are TRBV10-1 and TRBJ2-2; TRBD2 fits 10 bases in the junction. The CDR3 region reads CASSENLAGAGGELFF. The DNA reads TGCGCCAGCAGTGAAAATCTAGCGGGAGCTGGCGGGGAGCTGTTTTTT.